A selection of T cell receptor beta chains follows, all from one sample in a study of OX40 agonist ivuxolimab in advanced cancers. Sequencing was performed with immunoSEQ multiplex PCR; in TCRdb, only in-frame clones are kept and a portion is missing. Counted here are around 60,000 clones, roughly nine tenths occurring once; the ten biggest clones make up around 2%. Sequenced material: CD4+ or CD8+ T cells sorted from blood, taken in a trial of the OX40 agonist ivuxolimab. The receptors originated from an adult with an advanced solid tumor such as melanoma, head and neck, liver or kidney cancer. CDR3s include the opening cysteine and the closing phenylalanine or tryptophan. Each record gives: CDR3 protein, CDR3 DNA, clone size, D gene, V gene, J gene. D genes are given only for firm matches. Only some rows state a clone size, as once, few, many or a class for expanded clones.

CDR3aa: CASSDQAANQPQHF
CDR3nt: TGTGCCAGCAGTGACCAGGCGGCGAATCAGCCCCAGCATTTT
abundance: .
d_gene: .
v_gene: TRBV6-1
j_gene: TRBJ1-5

CDR3aa: CASKPGGTYEQYF
CDR3nt: TGTGCCAGTAAACCAGGGGGAACCTACGAGCAGTACTTC
abundance: .
d_gene: TRBD1
v_gene: TRBV19
j_gene: TRBJ2-7

CDR3aa: CASSQSIAGRTQYF
CDR3nt: TGTGCCAGCAGCCAATCCATAGCAGGGAGGACCCAGTACTTC
abundance: .
d_gene: .
v_gene: TRBV14
j_gene: TRBJ2-5

CDR3aa: CASSPTSGGPYEQYF
CDR3nt: TGTGCCAGTAGCCCGACTAGCGGGGGGCCTTACGAGCAGTACTTC
abundance: .
d_gene: TRBD2
v_gene: TRBV19
j_gene: TRBJ2-7

CDR3aa: CASSIGNQPQHF
CDR3nt: TGTGCCAGTAGTATAGGGAATCAGCCCCAGCATTTT
abundance: .
d_gene: .
v_gene: TRBV19
j_gene: TRBJ1-5

CDR3aa: CASSLSPGFGYEQYF
CDR3nt: TGTGCCAGCAGTTTATCCCCAGGGTTTGGCTACGAGCAGTACTTC
abundance: medium-sized
d_gene: .
v_gene: TRBV28
j_gene: TRBJ2-7

CDR3aa: CAISESWTGVLTEAFF
CDR3nt: TGTGCCATCAGTGAGTCTTGGACAGGGGTGTTGACTGAAGCTTTCTTT
abundance: .
d_gene: TRBD1
v_gene: TRBV10-3
j_gene: TRBJ1-1

CDR3aa: CASSLTGLGSPLHF
CDR3nt: TGCGCCAGCAGCCTGACAGGGTTAGGTTCACCCCTCCACTTT
abundance: .
d_gene: TRBD1
v_gene: TRBV5-1
j_gene: TRBJ1-6

CDR3aa: CASSFTGDSGELFF
CDR3nt: TGCGCCAGCAGCTTCACAGGGGATTCCGGGGAGCTGTTTTTT
abundance: .
d_gene: TRBD1
v_gene: TRBV5-1
j_gene: TRBJ2-2

CDR3aa: CASSSDRTSYEKLFF
CDR3nt: TGTGCCAGCAGCTCCGACAGGACCTCGTATGAAAAACTGTTTTTT
abundance: .
d_gene: .
v_gene: TRBV7-9
j_gene: TRBJ1-4

CDR3aa: CASSQTGEEQPQHF
CDR3nt: TGTGCCAGCAGCCAGACAGGGGAGGAACAGCCCCAGCATTTT
abundance: .
d_gene: TRBD1
v_gene: TRBV6-6
j_gene: TRBJ1-5

CDR3aa: CASSLSGFPSPLHF
CDR3nt: TGTGCCAGCAGTTTATCGGGTTTTCCTTCACCCCTCCACTTT
abundance: .
d_gene: .
v_gene: TRBV28
j_gene: TRBJ1-6

CDR3aa: CASSLLAGETGELFF
CDR3nt: TGTGCCAGCAGCTTATTGGCAGGCGAGACTGGGGAGCTGTTTTTT
abundance: .
d_gene: .
v_gene: TRBV7-3
j_gene: TRBJ2-2

CDR3aa: CASSSEGWGGYTF
CDR3nt: TGTGCCAGCAGCTCTGAGGGATGGGGTGGCTACACCTTC
abundance: .
d_gene: .
v_gene: TRBV7-2
j_gene: TRBJ1-2

CDR3aa: CASSMTGTGARNEQFF
CDR3nt: TGTGCCAGTAGTATGACCGGGACAGGGGCGCGGAATGAGCAGTTCTTC
abundance: .
d_gene: TRBD1
v_gene: TRBV19
j_gene: TRBJ2-1

CDR3aa: CASSLGPGQSSNQPQHF
CDR3nt: TGTGCCAGCAGCTTGGGGCCGGGACAGAGTAGCAATCAGCCCCAGCATTTT
abundance: .
d_gene: TRBD1
v_gene: TRBV5-4
j_gene: TRBJ1-5

CDR3aa: CAWSGRLGETQYF
CDR3nt: TGTGCCTGGAGTGGAAGGCTAGGCGAGACCCAGTACTTC
abundance: .
d_gene: .
v_gene: TRBV30
j_gene: TRBJ2-5

CDR3aa: CASSEVRNTEAFF
CDR3nt: TGTGCCAGCAGTGAGGTGAGGAACACTGAAGCTTTCTTT
abundance: once
d_gene: .
v_gene: TRBV27
j_gene: TRBJ1-1

CDR3aa: CASSFRGSEKLFF
CDR3nt: TGTGCCAGCAGTTTCAGGGGGAGTGAAAAACTGTTTTTT
abundance: .
d_gene: TRBD1
v_gene: TRBV28
j_gene: TRBJ1-4

CDR3aa: CASSIGREDTEAFF
CDR3nt: TGTGCCAGTAGTATAGGACGTGAGGACACTGAAGCTTTCTTT
abundance: .
d_gene: .
v_gene: TRBV19
j_gene: TRBJ1-1

CDR3aa: CASSPRGLAGGRRNNEQFF
CDR3nt: TGTGCCAGTAGTCCTCGAGGACTAGCGGGGGGCCGAAGAAACAATGAGCAGTTCTTC
abundance: .
d_gene: TRBD2
v_gene: TRBV19
j_gene: TRBJ2-1

CDR3aa: CASSPGQEETQYF
CDR3nt: TGTGCCAGCAGCCCAGGACAAGAAGAGACCCAGTACTTC
abundance: once
d_gene: .
v_gene: TRBV5-4
j_gene: TRBJ2-5

CDR3aa: CASSSRTSGDQETQYF
CDR3nt: TGTGCCAGCAGTTCTCGGACTAGCGGGGACCAAGAGACCCAGTACTTC
abundance: .
d_gene: TRBD2
v_gene: TRBV28
j_gene: TRBJ2-5

CDR3aa: CASSLAIAGTEAFF
CDR3nt: TGCGCCAGCAGCTTGGCGATTGCGGGCACTGAAGCTTTCTTT
abundance: once
d_gene: .
v_gene: TRBV5-1
j_gene: TRBJ1-1

CDR3aa: CASSSPTTSGGKQFF
CDR3nt: TGTGCCAGCAGCTCTCCAACGACTAGCGGGGGGAAGCAGTTCTTC
abundance: .
d_gene: TRBD2
v_gene: TRBV7-9
j_gene: TRBJ2-1

CDR3aa: CASSPTDSQETQYF
CDR3nt: TGCGCCAGCAGCCCGACCGACAGCCAAGAGACCCAGTACTTC
abundance: .
d_gene: .
v_gene: TRBV4-1
j_gene: TRBJ2-5

CDR3aa: CASSLGSEILYF
CDR3nt: TGTGCCAGCAGCTTAGGATCAGAGATATTGTACTTC
abundance: .
d_gene: .
v_gene: TRBV7-9
j_gene: TRBJ2-7

CDR3aa: CSDTGTGKRYNEQFF
CDR3nt: TGCAGCGACACCGGGACAGGGAAAAGGTACAATGAGCAGTTCTTC
abundance: .
d_gene: TRBD1
v_gene: TRBV29-1
j_gene: TRBJ2-1

CDR3aa: CASSQDAQGAYNSPLHF
CDR3nt: TGTGCCAGCAGCCAAGATGCACAGGGCGCCTATAATTCACCCCTCCACTTT
abundance: .
d_gene: .
v_gene: TRBV4-2
j_gene: TRBJ1-6

CDR3aa: CASSLRWTRGSYNEQFF
CDR3nt: TGTGCCAGCAGCTTACGGTGGACTAGAGGATCCTACAATGAGCAGTTCTTC
abundance: .
d_gene: TRBD2
v_gene: TRBV5-8
j_gene: TRBJ2-1

CDR3aa: CASRRYQETQYF
CDR3nt: TGTGCCTCTCGGAGGTACCAAGAGACCCAGTACTTC
abundance: .
d_gene: .
v_gene: TRBV6-5
j_gene: TRBJ2-5

CDR3aa: CAISRDPEYNEQFF
CDR3nt: TGTGCCATCAGTCGAGACCCAGAATACAATGAGCAGTTCTTC
abundance: .
d_gene: .
v_gene: TRBV10-3
j_gene: TRBJ2-1

CDR3aa: CASSHPGTGSYEQYF
CDR3nt: TGTGCCAGTAGTCACCCCGGGACAGGGTCCTACGAGCAGTACTTC
abundance: .
d_gene: TRBD1
v_gene: TRBV19
j_gene: TRBJ2-7

CDR3aa: CASRPDRNEKLFF
CDR3nt: TGTGCCAGCAGACCAGACAGAAATGAAAAACTGTTTTTT
abundance: .
d_gene: .
v_gene: TRBV6-5
j_gene: TRBJ1-4

CDR3aa: CASSQGLGEPTNEKLFF
CDR3nt: TGTGCCAGCAGCCAAGGACTAGGGGAGCCAACTAATGAAAAACTGTTTTTT
abundance: .
d_gene: .
v_gene: TRBV4-2
j_gene: TRBJ1-4

CDR3aa: CASSSPLGLSGQSFF
CDR3nt: TGTGCCAGCAGCTCACCCCTAGGACTAAGCGGACAGTCGTTCTTC
abundance: .
d_gene: .
v_gene: TRBV7-2
j_gene: TRBJ2-1

CDR3aa: CASSPGAGTQYF
CDR3nt: TGTGCCAGCAGCCCCGGAGCGGGGACCCAGTACTTC
abundance: once
d_gene: .
v_gene: TRBV7-9
j_gene: TRBJ2-5

CDR3aa: CASSFEGDGGYTF
CDR3nt: TGCGCCAGCAGCTTTGAAGGGGATGGAGGCTACACCTTC
abundance: .
d_gene: .
v_gene: TRBV5-1
j_gene: TRBJ1-2

CDR3aa: CASSRTGVGDNEQFF
CDR3nt: TGCGCCAGCAGCCGTACAGGGGTTGGGGACAATGAGCAGTTCTTC
abundance: .
d_gene: TRBD1
v_gene: TRBV4-1
j_gene: TRBJ2-1

CDR3aa: CASSLDRGAYNEQFF
CDR3nt: TGTGCCAGCAGCTTGGACAGGGGCGCCTACAATGAGCAGTTCTTC
abundance: .
d_gene: TRBD1
v_gene: TRBV5-4
j_gene: TRBJ2-1

CDR3aa: CASSPFPARYGYTF
CDR3nt: TGTGCCAGCAGTCCCTTTCCAGCCCGCTATGGCTACACCTTC
abundance: once
d_gene: .
v_gene: TRBV28
j_gene: TRBJ1-2